Shown below are 8 T cell receptor beta chains from a single sample sequenced in a study of T cell repertoires in cytomegalovirus infection. Antigens for these TCRs are unknown. TCRdb recomputed calls from the reads with MiXCR, one row per CDR3 protein. The sample records hundreds of thousands of distinct CDR3 sequences, around 31% being singletons. Source: cultured PBMCs, taken from culture after CMV antigen stimulation. The receptors were gathered from a human donor in good health (CMV status not recorded). Some clones in this sample may be carry-over from other donors' samples.

This clonotype was counted a few times. This sequence joins TRBV24-1 and TRBJ2-7; D is unclear. The CDR3 is 14 residues long. V gave up 1 base and J gave up 1 base, with 7 bases separating them. Germline values: CDR1 KGHDR, CDR2 SFDVKD. CDR3 DNA sequence: TGTGCCACCAGTGATTTATCAGCTTCCTACGAGCAGTACTTC. Its protein product is CATSDLSASYEQYF.

This clonotype has a count of ten or more. V and J are TRBV7-2 and TRBJ2-3; 7 bases line up with TRBD2. The V segment lost 0 bases and the J segment 4 bases; nucleotides outside the gene matches: 7. This CDR3 has 16 amino acids. Germline assignment: CDR1 SGHTA and CDR2 FQGNSA. The CDR3 DNA reads as TGTGCCAGCAGCTTAGCGGGCCCCCGGGGGGCAGATACGCAGTATTTT. Its translation is CASSLAGPRGADTQYF.

The table lists this clonotype with a count of one. With a much larger clone just one base away, this may be a read error. The rearrangement links TRBV7-2 to TRBJ1-1; 7 bases fit TRBD1. Germline V gene sequence: CDR1 SGHTA, CDR2 FQGNSA. The CDR3 sequence is 16 residues long. V gave up 2 bases and J gave up 3 bases; unmatched junction bases: 9. CDR3 sequence: CASSLYGTVVDTEAFF. The CDR3 DNA reads TGTGCCAGCAGCTTATATGGGACAGTGGTGGACACTGAAGCTTTCTTT. Full variable domain (outside the CDR3, taken from reference TRBV7-2 and TRBJ1-1): GAGVSQSPSNKVTEKGKDVELRCDPISGHTALYWYRQSLGQGLEFLIYFQGNSAPDKSGLPSDRFSAERTGGSVSTLTIQRTQQEDSAVYLCASSLYGTVVDTEAFFGQGTRLTVV.

The CDR3 sequence is CASSSRPYWAEEKLFF. CDR3 DNA: TGTGCCAGCAGTTCACGCCCCTATTGGGCAGAAGAAAAACTGTTTTTT. V usage is TRBV6-2 or TRBV6-3 and J usage is TRBJ1-4; D ambiguous. The CDR3 is made up of 16 amino acids. The germline CDR1 and CDR2 sequences are MNHEY and SVGEGT. Trimming removed 4 bases at V and 8 bases at J, with 20 bases between.

This clonotype was counted only a few times. The rearrangement uses TRBV7-9 and TRBJ2-1, with D unclear. CDR1 is SEHNR and CDR2 is FQNEAQ in the germline V gene (reference sequence). Trimming pared 8 bases from V and 2 bases from J, leaving 10 bases between. This CDR3 contains 13 residues. CDR3 residues: CASCRRTYNEQFF. The CDR3 DNA sequence: TGTGCCAGCTGCCGACGGACCTACAATGAGCAGTTCTTC.

The V and J genes are TRBV7-2 and TRBJ2-7, with D possibly matching TRBD1 (5 bases). The germline gives CDR1 SGHTA, CDR2 FQGNSA. The CDR3 contains 14 residues. Trimming left V 6 bases short and J 3 bases short, with 15 bases between. The chain's CDR3 is CASRGRDTFYEQYF. DNA of the CDR3: TGTGCCAGCAGGGGGCGAGACACTTTCTACGAGCAGTACTTC. The full variable domain, its missing parts supplied by reference TRBV7-2 and TRBJ2-7, is GAGVSQSPSNKVTEKGKDVELRCDPISGHTALYWYRQSLGQGLEFLIYFQGNSAPDKSGLPSDRFSAERTGGSVSTLTIQRTQQEDSAVYLCASRGRDTFYEQYFGPGTRLTVT.

This clonotype was counted a single time. This chain joins TRBV6-6 and TRBJ2-4; D is unresolved. CDR3 length: 16 amino acids. Trimming cost V 2 bases and J 8 bases, with 19 bases left between them. Per germline, CDR1 MNHNY and CDR2 SVGAGI (reference sequence). For the CDR3, the DNA is TGTGCCAGCAGTTACCACCCGGTCGCAAGCGCAGACATTCAGTACTTC. Translated, it gives CASSYHPVASADIQYF.

The chain links TRBV10-3 to TRBJ1-3; D is possibly TRBD1 (5 bases). In germline, CDR1 is ENHRY, CDR2 SYGVKD. V lost 10 bases to trimming and J lost 0 bases, with 10 bases between them. This CDR3 is 13 amino acids long. CDR3 bases: TGTGCCACCGCAAGGGGCTCTGGAAACACCATATATTTT. It specifies CATARGSGNTIYF.